Each of the 17 T cell receptor beta chains below was sequenced from the same sample in a study of blood T cells in healthy people across ages. A second PCR of 7 to 11 cycles used a sample-barcoded 5' primer and a J-beta primer mix. In TCRdb, the 5' RACE reads were re-called with MiXCR into one record per CDR3 protein. The sample yields about 1,500,000 distinct CDR3 sequences, around 39% seen once. Sample: blood. The receptor source for this set is a woman aged 18-29 years in good health.

This rearrangement joins TRBV4-1 to TRBJ2-5, with TRBD2 matching over 10 bases. The V and J ends lost 5 bases and 11 bases, in that order; junction bases with no gene match: 23. Looked up from germline, CDR1 is MGHRA and CDR2 is YSYEKL. The CDR3 is made up of 18 amino acids. The DNA for the CDR3 is TGCGCCAGCAGCAAATTTACCCGGACTAGCGGACACGGTGGTGAGCAGTACTTC. Encoded protein: CASSKFTRTSGHGGEQYF.

This clonotype turned up a few times. The chain employs TRBV27 and TRBJ2-7, with unresolved D. CDR3 length: 13 residues. Germline V gene lookup returns CDR1 MNHEY and CDR2 SMNVEV (reference sequence). V was clipped by 3 bases and J by 3 bases, with 9 bases between them. CDR3 DNA sequence: TGTGCCAGCAGTTTCTCCGCCGGCTACGAGCAGTACTTC. Encoded protein: CASSFSAGYEQYF.

This clonotype was counted a single time. V is TRBV12-3 or TRBV12-4 and J is TRBJ2-3; the match to TRBD2 covers 7 bases. The CDR3 has 16 residues. After removal of 4 bases from V and 3 bases from J, the junction contained 10 bases not matched to a gene. CDR3 DNA sequence: TGTGCCAGCAGTTCTAATCTCGGGGGGACGACAGATACGCAGTATTTT. This gives the protein CASSSNLGGTTDTQYF.

Worth noting for this clonotype: A read error may account for a junction end that differs from germline. This rearrangement joins TRBV10-3 to TRBJ2-7; D gene unclear. CDR3 length: 15 residues. CDR1 ENHRY and CDR2 SYGVKD come from the germline V gene. The CDR3 loop reads CAIGESPGPSYEQYF. As DNA, the CDR3 is TGTGCCATCGGTGAGTCGCCAGGACCCTCCTACGAGCAGTACTTC.

The chain couples TRBV7-9 to TRBJ2-7, with 13 bases identical to TRBD2. The CDR3 length is 16 residues. Germline V gene sequence: CDR1 SEHNR, CDR2 FQNEAQ (reference sequence). J lost 0 bases, V lost 5 bases, and 4 bases had no gene match. The CDR3 protein is CASSQGLAGASYEQYF. CDR3 sequence (DNA): TGTGCCAGCAGCCAAGGACTAGCGGGAGCCTCCTACGAGCAGTACTTC. The variable domain in full, with the rest retrieved from reference TRBV7-9 and TRBJ2-7, is DTGVSQNPRHKITKRGQNVTFRCDPISEHNRLYWYRQTLGQGPEFLTYFQNEAQLEKSRLLSDRFSAERPKGSFSTLEIQRTEQGDSAMYLCASSQGLAGASYEQYFGPGTRLTVT.

J is TRBJ2-3 and V is TRBV20-1; D uncertain. Trimming cost V 5 bases and J 2 bases, with 14 bases left between them. This CDR3 spans 14 amino acids. The germline CDR1 and CDR2 sequences are DFQATT and SNEGSKA (reference sequence). The CDR3 DNA reads as TGCAGTGCTCCCCGGGTAGGGTACACAGATACGCAGTATTTT. Translation gives CSAPRVGYTDTQYF.

The chain joins TRBV5-5 to TRBJ1-6; D not resolved. Germline CDR1 reads SGHKS; CDR2 reads YYEKEE (reference sequence). V gave up 1 base and J gave up 7 bases, with 12 bases separating them. This CDR3 is 15 amino acids long. The CDR3 DNA follows: TGTGCCAGCAGCTTGAGAGAAGGGAGCAATTCACCCCTCCACTTT. Translated: CASSLREGSNSPLHF.

This clonotype was counted only a few times. The V call is TRBV12-3 or TRBV12-4, the J call TRBJ2-1; tentative D call: TRBD1 (5 bases). The CDR3 spans 16 residues. The germline V and J ends were trimmed by 7 bases and 2 bases, with 18 bases remaining between them. The CDR3 sequence: CASTQWQGSPYNEQFF. The CDR3 DNA is TGTGCCAGCACCCAGTGGCAGGGCTCCCCCTACAATGAGCAGTTCTTC.

In its sample, this clonotype was seen a few times. This chain connects TRBV12-3 or TRBV12-4 to TRBJ2-7; 8 nucleotides agree with TRBD1. This CDR3 comprises 14 residues. V was pared by 5 bases and J by 5 bases, with 8 bases of the junction left unmatched. The CDR3, as DNA: TGTGCCAGCAGTCTGCAGACAGGGGTCAACGAGCAGTACTTC. Encoded protein: CASSLQTGVNEQYF.

This clonotype was seen many times. V gene TRBV2 combines with J gene TRBJ2-3; D remains unclear. The CDR3 totals 15 residues. Trimming cost V 0 bases and J 0 bases, with 7 bases left between them. The germline V gene has CDR1 SNHLY and CDR2 FYNNEI. The CDR3 region has the DNA TGTGCCAGCAGTGAAGCGGAAGCTAGCACAGATACGCAGTATTTT. It specifies CASSEAEASTDTQYF. Variable domain in full (rest from reference TRBV2 and TRBJ2-3): EPEVTQTPSHQVTQMGQEVILRCVPISNHLYFYWYRQILGQKVEFLVSFYNNEISEKSEIFDDQFSVERPDGSNFTLKIRSTKLEDSAMYFCASSEAEASTDTQYFGPGTRLTVL.

CDR3 nucleotides: TGCGCCAGCAGTGAGTTGTGGCAGGGGGCAAGCAATGAGCAGTTCTTC. Translated: CASSELWQGASNEQFF. The chain has TRBV10-2 and TRBJ2-1; 8 bases match TRBD1. Germline CDR1 reads WSHSY; CDR2 reads SAAADI. V lost 1 base and J lost 6; bases outside the gene matches: 8. The CDR3 consists of 16 residues.

The J gene is TRBJ1-6, the V gene TRBV10-1; D is uncertain. Germline CDR1 reads WNHNN; CDR2 reads SYGVQD (reference sequence). V gave up 10 bases and J gave up 15 bases, with 7 bases separating them. The CDR3 length is 8 residues. CDR3 loop: CANKSLHF. CDR3 sequence (DNA): TGCGCCAACAAGAGCCTCCACTTT.

This clonotype was picked up a small number of times. The chain links TRBV30 to TRBJ2-1; D remains ambiguous. Germline V lookup: CDR1 GTSNPN, CDR2 SVGIG (reference sequence). The CDR3 runs to 12 residues. Trimming pared 0 bases from V and 6 bases from J, leaving 6 bases between. CDR3 sequence: CAWSVNTNEQFF. As DNA, the CDR3 is TGTGCCTGGAGTGTAAATACCAATGAGCAGTTCTTC.

This clonotype was counted between two and nine times. This sequence joins TRBV6-6 and TRBJ1-2; D gene unclear. CDR1 and CDR2 (germline): MNHNY, SVGAGI (reference sequence). Trimming took off 8 bases at V and 0 bases at J, with 10 bases between the two ends. The CDR3 is 13 amino acids. CDR3: CASLITTNYGYTF. CDR3 sequence (DNA): TGTGCCAGCCTAATTACCACTAACTATGGCTACACCTTC.

This clonotype occurred a few times. The gene calls are TRBV6-5 and TRBJ1-6; D unclear. The CDR3 contains 14 residues. Germline V gene lookup returns CDR1 MNHEY and CDR2 SVGAGI. Trimming shortened V by 2 bases and J by 5 bases, and 7 bases separated the two germline ends. The CDR3 loop is CASSYLVDNSPLHF. The CDR3 nucleotides read TGTGCCAGCAGTTACCTAGTTGATAATTCACCCCTCCACTTT.

This clonotype turned up a few times. This rearrangement joins TRBV18 to TRBJ2-2, with TRBD2 as a possible D gene (6 bases). The ends were cut back, 2 bases at V and 4 bases at J, with 8 bases in the middle. This CDR3 spans 14 amino acids. Germline CDR1 KGHSH, CDR2 LQKENI. CDR3 loop: CASSPGTFTGELFF. CDR3 nucleotide sequence: TGTGCCAGCTCACCAGGGACTTTCACCGGGGAGCTGTTTTTT.

The chain joins TRBV6-5 to TRBJ2-7, with 8 nucleotides matching TRBD1. The CDR3 is 19 amino acids. With 2 bases clipped from V and 5 bases from J, the junction kept 20 bases outside the gene matches. Germline V lookup: CDR1 MNHEY, CDR2 SVGAGI. The CDR3 nucleotides are TGTGCCAGCAGTTACCGACTCCCGACAGGGGAGAAAAAAAACGACGAGCAGTACTTC. Amino acid sequence: CASSYRLPTGEKKNDEQYF.